This TCR beta chain appears in the sequencing data of a study of cytomegalovirus exposure and HLA in healthy donors. CDR1 is SNHLY, CDR2 FYNNEI, per germline. This CDR3 is 12 amino acids long. With 10 bases clipped from V and 6 bases from J, the junction kept 9 bases outside the gene matches. It was with 60 Vbeta and 13 Jbeta primers that the PCR ran. In the original processing: Approximately 9.9 million of around 85 million unique TCR beta chains were shared, per a later count. The protocol was immunoSEQ multiplex PCR, while the TCRdb copy is restricted to in-frame clones and leaves out a portion. The V and J calls and clone size are taken from that table; D and trimming were inferred from the DNA. The profile shows approximately 200,000 clones, under 80% of them singletons.

The sequencing sample was made of PBMCs. The V gene is TRBV2, the J gene TRBJ2-7, with 7 bases identical to TRBD2. The source of this sequence is a girl aged 2 to 9 in good health and CMV-seronegative. Here the CDR3 reads CATGFQRGEQYF. The DNA for the CDR3 is TGTGCCACCGGGTTCCAGCGGGGCGAGCAGTACTTC. The full variable domain, in which reference TRBV2 and TRBJ2-7 provide the parts outside the CDR3, is EPEVTQTPSHQVTQMGQEVILRCVPISNHLYFYWYRQILGQKVEFLVSFYNNEISEKSEIFDDQFSVERPDGSNFTLKIRSTKLEDSAMYFCATGFQRGEQYFGPGTRLTVT.